What follows is one TCR beta chain and its context. In the study's own analysis: Reference gene primer amplification gave estimated nucleated cell counts. TCRdb keeps only in-frame clones here, not all; method: immunoSEQ multiplex PCR. V and J calls and clone size are given by that table; D and trimming were obtained from the DNA. Here the sample spans about 230,000 clones, approximately 88% being singletons. V gave up 4 bases and J gave up 4 bases, with 14 bases separating them. The CDR3 runs 14 residues. Looked up from germline, CDR1 is SGHKS and CDR2 is YYEKEE (reference sequence). These data originate in a study of blood T cell repertoires in COVID-19. For the study at large: Sample material is recorded as cDNA or gDNA derived from T cells, B-cell-depleted T cells, or PBMCs.

The rearrangement joins TRBV5-5 to TRBJ1-1, with D possibly matching TRBD1 (6 bases). The clonotype comes from a man aged 40-50 years with acute or convalescent COVID-19. The source material was peripheral blood. CDR3 sequence (DNA): TGTGCCAGCAGCCAGCGGACAGCCCTCACTGAAGCTTTCTTT. This gives the protein CASSQRTALTEAFF.